This T cell receptor beta chain was sequenced in a study of Graves' ophthalmopathy and Graves' hyperthyroidism. The wider study: The collection of peripheral blood took place at initial diagnosis, before any treatment.

Germline V gene data show CDR1 as SGHRS and CDR2 as YFSETQ. V shed 5 bases and J 1 base; nucleotides not matched to a gene: 6. The length of the CDR3 is 14 residues. Amplification from RNA transcripts yielded the TCR beta CDR3 regions. Amplification began with first-round RT-PCR using HTBI primers, then second-round multiplex PCR was performed. TCRdb fed the multiplex PCR reads into MiXCR, producing one record per CDR3 protein. This repertoire shows 600,000 to 650,000 distinct CDR3 sequences, 20% to 25% found once; its top ten account for roughly 6.9%. In this cohort, patients with other autoimmune diseases, uncontrolled infections, pregnancy or lactation were excluded. Sampling approximately 10 ml of fresh peripheral blood provided the PBMCs.

The sequence was collected from a young woman with stable Graves' hyperthyroidism. Some clones in this sample may be carry-over from other donors' samples. What was sequenced was peripheral blood. The V gene is TRBV5-1, the J gene TRBJ2-7; 7 bases fit TRBD2. The CDR3 DNA follows: TGCGCCAGCAGAACCAGCGGGGTTTCCTACGAGCAGTACTTC. Encoded protein: CASRTSGVSYEQYF.